What follows are 25 T cell receptor beta chains derived from one specimen sequenced in a study of T cell repertoires in cytomegalovirus infection. TCRdb re-called the reads with MiXCR, one entry per CDR3 protein. The table records roughly 350,000 distinct CDR3 sequences, roughly 34% of them present only once. No antigen is known for these receptors. Here the sequenced sample was cultured PBMCs, taken from culture after CMV antigen stimulation. The receptors were gathered from a human donor in good health (CMV status not recorded). Some clones in this sample may be carry-over from other donors' samples.

This clonotype was counted only a few times. The V and J genes are TRBV10-3 and TRBJ2-3, with TRBD1 matching 7 bases. CDR3 length equals 14 residues. The junction had 12 bases not matched to a gene; V was cut back by 10 bases and J by 5 bases. Germline V lookup: CDR1 ENHRY, CDR2 SYGVKD. The chain's CDR3 is CASNNIRQGDTQYF. CDR3 coding DNA: TGTGCCAGTAATAATATAAGACAGGGAGATACGCAGTATTTT.

The J gene is TRBJ2-2, the V gene TRBV27; TRBD2 matches 8 bases. The CDR3 loop spans 17 amino acids. Germline CDR1 reads MNHEY; CDR2 reads SMNVEV (reference sequence). With V trimmed by 5 bases and J by 2 bases, 10 bases remained unmatched. CDR3 protein: CASSLLTTSDNTGELFF. DNA for the CDR3: TGTGCCAGCAGTCTCTTGACGACTAGCGATAACACCGGGGAGCTGTTTTTT.

This sequence joins TRBV7-6 and TRBJ2-5, with TRBD2 as a possible D gene (6 bases). V was trimmed by 2 bases and J by 7 bases, leaving 8 bases between them. CDR3 length equals 12 residues. The germline V gene encodes CDR1 SGHVS and CDR2 FNYEAQ. CDR3 coding DNA: TGTGCCAGCAGCTTACCGCGGGGGACCCAGTACTTC. Protein: CASSLPRGTQYF.

The rearrangement links TRBV4-1 to TRBJ2-1; D is ambiguous. The germline gives CDR1 MGHRA, CDR2 YSYEKL. The CDR3 covers 15 residues. V gave up 1 base and J gave up 2 bases, with 9 bases separating them. CDR3 nucleotides: TGCGCCAGCAGCCAAGTGCCAGTCGCCTACAATGAGCAGTTCTTC. This codes for CASSQVPVAYNEQFF.

This clonotype was observed a handful of times. The gene calls are TRBV11-2 and TRBJ1-1; possibly TRBD1 for D (6 bases). The CDR3 contains 16 residues. Germline V CDR1 and CDR2: SGHAT, FQNNGV. With 5 bases removed from V and 2 bases from J, the gap between germline ends came to 18 bases. CDR3 in amino acids: CASSLRRLQGNTEAFF. DNA for the CDR3: TGTGCCAGCAGCCTCCGAAGGCTACAGGGAAACACTGAAGCTTTCTTT.

J is TRBJ2-2 and V is TRBV2; 9 bases are shared with TRBD2. The CDR3 totals 16 residues. Germline V gives CDR1 SNHLY, CDR2 FYNNEI. J lost 5 bases, V lost 8 bases, and 12 bases had no gene match. The CDR3 sequence: CASFPASGRSTGELFF. The CDR3 bases are TGTGCCAGCTTTCCAGCCAGCGGGAGGAGTACCGGGGAGCTGTTTTTT.

This chain connects TRBV2 to TRBJ2-7; D remains ambiguous. The CDR3 extends over 13 amino acids. Trimming removed 7 bases from V and 4 bases from J, with 14 bases in between. From germline, CDR1 is SNHLY and CDR2 FYNNEI. The CDR3 region is CASKDPSSYEQYV. In DNA, the CDR3 is TGTGCCAGCAAGGACCCATCTTCTTACGAGCAGTACGTC.

This rearrangement joins TRBV19 to TRBJ2-5, with D tentatively TRBD2 (6 bases). Trimming cost V 1 base and J 5 bases, with 11 bases left between them. This CDR3 is 14 amino acids long. Germline assignment: CDR1 LNHDA and CDR2 SQIVND (reference sequence). CDR3 in DNA: TGTGCCAGTAGTATAGCGGGTGGGGGGGAGACCCAGTACTTC. This translates into CASSIAGGGETQYF.

This clonotype was counted only a few times. This chain uses TRBV12-5 with TRBJ2-7, with D tentatively TRBD2 (6 bases). CDR1 is LGHNT and CDR2 is FRNRAP in the germline V gene. The V end was cut by 7 bases, the J end by 5 bases, with 18 bases between. The CDR3 has 14 amino acids. DNA of the CDR3: TGTGCTAGTGCCCCCGGGAGTCCGTCCCACGAGCAGTACTTC. Translation gives CASAPGSPSHEQYF.

The chain has TRBV4-1 and TRBJ1-4, with D perhaps matching TRBD1 (5 bases). The CDR3 runs 16 residues. Looked up from germline, CDR1 is MGHRA and CDR2 is YSYEKL. V shed 7 bases and J shed 7 bases, with 22 bases lying between them. CDR3 nucleotide sequence: TGCGCCAGCAAGGGGCGGATTGACTGGGGTTCTGAAAAACTGTTTTTT. Its translation is CASKGRIDWGSEKLFF.

V gene TRBV27 combines with J gene TRBJ2-7; 8 bases match TRBD1. This CDR3 contains 15 residues. Germline V gene lookup returns CDR1 MNHEY and CDR2 SMNVEV (reference sequence). Trimming removed 5 bases from V and 2 bases from J; junction bases left unmatched: 8. The chain's CDR3 is CASSPGQGNPYEQYV. CDR3 nucleotide sequence: TGTGCCAGCAGTCCCGGACAGGGAAACCCCTACGAGCAGTACGTC.

This clonotype appeared a single time. The chain has TRBV6-8 and TRBJ2-1; 12 nucleotides match TRBD2. This CDR3 contains 14 residues. V trimming: 1 base; J trimming: 14 bases; junction bases outside the gene matches: 6. The germline V gene has CDR1 MNHGY and CDR2 SAAAGT. CDR3 bases: TGTGCCAGCAGTTACTTGACTAGCGGGAGTAAGGAGTTCTTC. Its translation: CASSYLTSGSKEFF.

This chain links TRBV19 with TRBJ2-1, with 7 bases lining up with TRBD2. The CDR3 extends over 15 amino acids. Germline V gives CDR1 LNHDA, CDR2 SQIVND (reference sequence). V lost 5 bases, J lost 0 bases, and 4 bases stayed unmatched. DNA for the CDR3: TGTGCCAGTAGTCACGGGGGGACCTCCTACAATGAGCAGTTCTTC. This translates into CASSHGGTSYNEQFF.

The CDR3 here is CASSPQGALNSPLHF. Here the CDR3 DNA reads TGTGCCAGCAGCCCCCAGGGGGCCCTAAATTCACCCCTCCACTTT. The chain employs TRBV3-1 and TRBJ1-6; 8 nucleotides line up with TRBD1. J lost 7 bases, V lost 4 bases, and 6 bases had no gene match. Germline CDR1 reads LGHDT; CDR2 reads YNNKEL (reference sequence). This CDR3 region has 15 residues.

The chain carries TRBV6-1 and TRBJ2-2, with 7 bases matching TRBD2. The CDR3 covers 13 residues. J was trimmed by 6 bases and V by 8 bases; bases with no gene match: 6. Looked up from germline, CDR1 is MNHNS and CDR2 is SASEGT. The CDR3, as DNA: TGTGCCAGCCGGCGGGAGTCGGCCGGGGAGCTGTTTTTT. This translates into CASRRESAGELFF.

This chain connects TRBV4-1 to TRBJ1-5; 8 positions match TRBD1. With 4 bases clipped from V and 15 bases from J, the junction kept 11 bases outside the gene matches. CDR1 and CDR2 from the germline V gene are MGHRA and YSYEKL. The CDR3 is 13 residues long. CDR3 sequence (DNA): TGCGCCAGCAGCCTTACAGGGGGTGAGACCCGGCATTTT. It yields the protein CASSLTGGETRHF.

This chain uses TRBV7-2 with TRBJ2-5; tentative D call: TRBD2 (5 bases). This CDR3 has 12 amino acids. Between the trimmed V and J ends, which lost 7 bases and 1 base, there was a span of 7 bases. CDR1 and CDR2 from the germline V gene are SGHTA and FQGNSA. The CDR3 DNA reads TGTGCCAGCACCAGCGGCCAAGAGACCCAGTACTTC. It is translated as CASTSGQETQYF.

The chain has TRBV12-3 or TRBV12-4 and TRBJ1-4; D gene uncertain. V was trimmed by 6 bases and J by 7 bases, leaving 15 bases between them. The CDR3 spans 14 residues. The CDR3 reads CASRDQVAGEKLFF. CDR3 DNA: TGTGCCAGCAGGGACCAGGTTGCAGGTGAAAAACTGTTTTTT.

V usage is TRBV27 and J usage is TRBJ1-1; the D is unclear. Deletions cut 6 bases from V and 2 bases from J, with 10 bases between. The germline V gene has CDR1 MNHEY and CDR2 SMNVEV (reference sequence). The CDR3 has 13 residues. For the CDR3, the DNA is TGTGCCAGCAGAAACAGACCCAACACTGAAGCTTTCTTT. Its protein is CASRNRPNTEAFF.

The chain is built from TRBV7-6 and TRBJ1-1, with 7 bases fitting TRBD1. From germline, CDR1 is SGHVS and CDR2 FNYEAQ. The CDR3 is 14 residues long. V lost 5 bases, J lost 6 bases, and 9 bases stayed unmatched. Here the CDR3 reads CASSTLRQGAEAFF. CDR3 DNA sequence: TGTGCCAGCAGCACCCTCAGACAGGGTGCTGAAGCTTTCTTT.

This clonotype appeared a few times. As DNA, the CDR3 is TGTGCCAGCAGCTTAGAAGGGGGAACAGGATACACCATATATTTT. It encodes CASSLEGGTGYTIYF. The V gene is TRBV7-2, the J gene TRBJ1-3, with D tentatively TRBD1 (6 bases). The V gene lost 1 base and the J gene lost 8 bases, with 15 bases spanning the gap. This CDR3 comprises 15 residues. The germline gives CDR1 SGHTA, CDR2 FQGNSA.

This clonotype has only a few counts. The genes are TRBV25-1 and TRBJ2-7; D may be TRBD1 (6 bases). Germline CDR1 and CDR2: MGHDK and SYGVNS. The CDR3 spans 17 residues. Trimming shortened V by 5 bases and J by 5 bases, and 25 bases separated the two germline ends. CDR3 residues: CASSYETAHRDTHEQYF. CDR3 nucleotides: TGTGCCAGCAGTTATGAAACCGCTCACAGGGATACCCACGAGCAGTACTTC.

The chain links TRBV6-6 to TRBJ2-1; 16 bases fit TRBD2. The germline V gene encodes CDR1 MNHNY and CDR2 SVGAGI (reference sequence). Germline trimming cut 0 bases from V and 2 bases from J; bases unmatched to any gene: 7. The CDR3 covers 20 residues. The CDR3 sequence is CASSYSGLAGGPAPYNEQFF. CDR3 sequence (DNA): TGTGCCAGCAGTTACTCGGGACTAGCGGGAGGGCCAGCCCCCTACAATGAGCAGTTCTTC.

The table lists this clonotype with many counts. The gene calls are TRBV30 and TRBJ2-1; D unresolved. V was shortened by 3 bases and J by 2 bases, with 5 bases between the two germline ends. The germline V gene has CDR1 GTSNPN and CDR2 SVGIG (reference sequence). The CDR3 sequence is 12 residues long. In DNA, the CDR3 is TGTGCCTGGAGGGTTGCCTACAATGAGCAGTTCTTC. Translation gives CAWRVAYNEQFF.

This chain links TRBV12-3 or TRBV12-4 with TRBJ2-1, with TRBD1 matching 11 bases. V lost 9 bases and J lost 9; bases outside the gene matches: 4. There are 12 residues in the CDR3. Written as DNA, the CDR3 is TGTGCCAGTGGACAGGGGGCTGGTGAGCAGTTCTTC. This encodes CASGQGAGEQFF.